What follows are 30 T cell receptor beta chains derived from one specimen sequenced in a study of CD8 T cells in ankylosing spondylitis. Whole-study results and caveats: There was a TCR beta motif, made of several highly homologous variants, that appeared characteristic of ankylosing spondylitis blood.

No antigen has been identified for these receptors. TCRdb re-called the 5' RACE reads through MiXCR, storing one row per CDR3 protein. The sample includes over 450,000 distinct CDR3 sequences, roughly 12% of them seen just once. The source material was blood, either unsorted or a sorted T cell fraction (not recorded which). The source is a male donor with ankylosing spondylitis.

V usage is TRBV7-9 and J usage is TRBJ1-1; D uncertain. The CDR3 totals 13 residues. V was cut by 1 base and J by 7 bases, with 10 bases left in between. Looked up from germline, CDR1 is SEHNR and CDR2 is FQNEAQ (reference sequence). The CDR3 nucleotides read TGTGCCAGCAGCTTAGAAGGCGGGAGTGAAGCTTTCTTT. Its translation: CASSLEGGSEAFF.

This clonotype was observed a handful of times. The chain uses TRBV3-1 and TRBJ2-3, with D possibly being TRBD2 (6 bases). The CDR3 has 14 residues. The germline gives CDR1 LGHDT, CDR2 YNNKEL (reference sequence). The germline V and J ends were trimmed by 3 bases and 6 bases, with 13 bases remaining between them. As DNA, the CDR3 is TGTGCCAGCAGCCACGGGCGGGGTTCGGATACGCAGTATTTT. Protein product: CASSHGRGSDTQYF.

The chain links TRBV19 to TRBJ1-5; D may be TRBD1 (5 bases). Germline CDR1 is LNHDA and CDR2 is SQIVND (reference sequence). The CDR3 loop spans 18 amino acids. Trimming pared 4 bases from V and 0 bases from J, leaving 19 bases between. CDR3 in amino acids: CASSTGPMNYNSNQPQHF. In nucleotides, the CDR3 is TGTGCCAGTAGTACGGGACCGATGAACTATAATAGCAATCAGCCCCAGCATTTT.

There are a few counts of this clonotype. CDR3 DNA: TGTGCCAGCAGTCAGGGACTAGCGGTGGAGTATTTT. Protein sequence: CASSQGLAVEYF. V usage is TRBV27 and J usage is TRBJ2-3; 11 bases agree with TRBD2. Germline V gives CDR1 MNHEY, CDR2 SMNVEV (reference sequence). The CDR3 has 12 amino acids. The ends lost 5 bases at V and 13 bases at J; junction bases unmatched: 5.

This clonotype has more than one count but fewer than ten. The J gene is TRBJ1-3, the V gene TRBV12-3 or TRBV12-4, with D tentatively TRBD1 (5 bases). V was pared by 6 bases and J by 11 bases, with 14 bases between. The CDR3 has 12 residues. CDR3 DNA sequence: TGTGCCAGCAGCTCCGACAGTCTCGCCATATATTTT. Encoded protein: CASSSDSLAIYF.

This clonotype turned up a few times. CDR3 nucleotides: TGCAGTGCTAGAGACTGGAGGGGCGAGCAGTACTTC. It encodes CSARDWRGEQYF. The chain links TRBV20-1 to TRBJ2-7; D possibly corresponds to TRBD2 (6 bases). Germline V gene lookup returns CDR1 DFQATT and CDR2 SNEGSKA (reference sequence). V dropped 0 bases and J dropped 6 bases, with 9 bases sitting between them. CDR3 length equals 12 residues.

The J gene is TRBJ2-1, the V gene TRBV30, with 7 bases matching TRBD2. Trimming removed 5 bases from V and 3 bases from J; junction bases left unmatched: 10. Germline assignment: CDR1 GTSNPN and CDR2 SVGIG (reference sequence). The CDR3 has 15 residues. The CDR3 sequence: CAWRLANHLYNEQFF. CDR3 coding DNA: TGTGCCTGGCGACTAGCCAACCACCTCTACAATGAGCAGTTCTTC.

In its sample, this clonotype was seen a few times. In DNA, the CDR3 is TGTGCCAGCAGTGGGATGCGGGAGCAGTACTTC. Its translation: CASSGMREQYF. The chain joins TRBV25-1 to TRBJ2-7; no reliable D call. The CDR3 sequence is 11 residues long. Germline CDR1 and CDR2: MGHDK and SYGVNS. The V end lost 4 bases, the J end lost 7 bases, and 8 bases lay between the germline ends.

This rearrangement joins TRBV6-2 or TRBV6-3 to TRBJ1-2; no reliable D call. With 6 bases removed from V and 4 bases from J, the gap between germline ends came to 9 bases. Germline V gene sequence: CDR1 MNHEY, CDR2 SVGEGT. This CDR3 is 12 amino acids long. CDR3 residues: CASSEGLYGYTF. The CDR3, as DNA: TGTGCCAGCAGCGAGGGCCTCTATGGCTACACCTTC.

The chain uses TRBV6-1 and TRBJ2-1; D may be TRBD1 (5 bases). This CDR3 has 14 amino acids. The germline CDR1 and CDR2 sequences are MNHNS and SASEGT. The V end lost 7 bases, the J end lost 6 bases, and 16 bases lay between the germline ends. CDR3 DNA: TGTGCCAGCACCCAAGGGGCAGGGCGCAATGAGCAGTTCTTC. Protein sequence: CASTQGAGRNEQFF.

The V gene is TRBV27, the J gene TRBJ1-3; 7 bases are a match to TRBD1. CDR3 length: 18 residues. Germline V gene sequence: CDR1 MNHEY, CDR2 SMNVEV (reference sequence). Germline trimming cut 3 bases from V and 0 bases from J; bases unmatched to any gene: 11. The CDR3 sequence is CASSLRPRQGFSGNTIYF. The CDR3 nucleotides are TGTGCCAGCAGTTTGAGGCCCAGACAGGGATTCTCTGGAAACACCATATATTTT.

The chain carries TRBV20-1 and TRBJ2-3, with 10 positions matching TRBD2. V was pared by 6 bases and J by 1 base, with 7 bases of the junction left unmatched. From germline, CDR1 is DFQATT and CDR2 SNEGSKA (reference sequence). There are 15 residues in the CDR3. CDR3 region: CSAQGGTSGTDTQYF. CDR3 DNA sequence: TGCAGTGCCCAGGGAGGGACTAGCGGCACAGATACGCAGTATTTT.

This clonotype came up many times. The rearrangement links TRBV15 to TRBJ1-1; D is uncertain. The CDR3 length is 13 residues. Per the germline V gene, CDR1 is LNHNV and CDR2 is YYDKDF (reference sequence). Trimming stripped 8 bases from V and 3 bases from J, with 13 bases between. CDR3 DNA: TGTGCCACCCAACCTCGCCTGGACACTGAAGCTTTCTTT. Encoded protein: CATQPRLDTEAFF.

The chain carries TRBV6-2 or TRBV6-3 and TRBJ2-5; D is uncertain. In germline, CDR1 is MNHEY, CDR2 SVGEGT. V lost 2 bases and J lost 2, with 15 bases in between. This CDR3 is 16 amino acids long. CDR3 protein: CASSYGLSATQETQYF. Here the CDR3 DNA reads TGTGCCAGCAGTTACGGGCTCAGTGCTACACAAGAGACCCAGTACTTC.

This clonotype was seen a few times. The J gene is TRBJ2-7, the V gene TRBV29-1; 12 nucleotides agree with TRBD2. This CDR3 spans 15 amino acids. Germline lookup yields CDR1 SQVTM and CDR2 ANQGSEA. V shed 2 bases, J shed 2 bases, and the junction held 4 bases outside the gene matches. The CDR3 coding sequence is TGCAGCGTTGAATCCCTAGCGGGAGGGCCCTACGAGCAGTACTTC. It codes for CSVESLAGGPYEQYF.

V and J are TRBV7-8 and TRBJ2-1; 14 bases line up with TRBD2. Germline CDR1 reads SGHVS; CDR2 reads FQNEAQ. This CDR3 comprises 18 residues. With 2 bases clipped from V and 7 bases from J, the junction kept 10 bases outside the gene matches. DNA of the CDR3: TGTGCCAGCAGCTTAAGTTCGACCGGGACTAGCGGGAGTAATGAGCAGTTCTTC. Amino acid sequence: CASSLSSTGTSGSNEQFF.

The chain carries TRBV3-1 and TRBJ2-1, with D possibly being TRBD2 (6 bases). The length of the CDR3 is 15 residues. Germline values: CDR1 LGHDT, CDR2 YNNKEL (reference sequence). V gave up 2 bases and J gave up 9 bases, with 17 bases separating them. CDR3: CASSQRPGLDTEQFF. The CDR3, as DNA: TGTGCCAGCAGCCAAAGACCGGGACTGGACACTGAGCAGTTCTTC.

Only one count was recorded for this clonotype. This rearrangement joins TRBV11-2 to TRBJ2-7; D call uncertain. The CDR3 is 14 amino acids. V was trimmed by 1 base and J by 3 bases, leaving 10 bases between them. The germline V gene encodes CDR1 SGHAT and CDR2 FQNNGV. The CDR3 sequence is CASSLVGPRYEQYF. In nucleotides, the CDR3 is TGTGCCAGCAGCTTAGTAGGCCCGCGCTACGAGCAGTACTTC.

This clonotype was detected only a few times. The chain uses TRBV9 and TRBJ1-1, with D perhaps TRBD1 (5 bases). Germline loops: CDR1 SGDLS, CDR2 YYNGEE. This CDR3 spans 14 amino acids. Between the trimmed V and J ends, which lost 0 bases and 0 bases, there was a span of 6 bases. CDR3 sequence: CASSVGGVNTEAFF. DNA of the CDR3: TGTGCCAGCAGCGTAGGGGGCGTGAACACTGAAGCTTTCTTT. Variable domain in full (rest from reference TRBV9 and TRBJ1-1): DSGVTQTPKHLITATGQRVTLRCSPRSGDLSVYWYQQSLDQGLQFLIQYYNGEERAKGNILERFSAQQFPDLHSELNLSSLELGDSALYFCASSVGGVNTEAFFGQGTRLTVV.

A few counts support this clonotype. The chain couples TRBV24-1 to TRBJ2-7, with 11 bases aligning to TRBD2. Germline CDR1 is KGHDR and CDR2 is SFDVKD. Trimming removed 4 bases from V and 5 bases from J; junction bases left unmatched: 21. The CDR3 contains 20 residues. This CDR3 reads CATSDNLSGRAFRFTDEQYV. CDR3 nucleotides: TGTGCCACCAGTGACAACCTTAGCGGGAGGGCGTTCCGGTTCACCGACGAGCAGTACGTC.

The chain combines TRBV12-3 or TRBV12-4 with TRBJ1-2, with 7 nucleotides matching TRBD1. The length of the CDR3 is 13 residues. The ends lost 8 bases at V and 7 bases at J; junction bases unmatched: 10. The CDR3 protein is CASGLQGRGGYTF. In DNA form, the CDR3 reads TGTGCCAGCGGACTACAGGGGAGAGGTGGCTACACCTTC.

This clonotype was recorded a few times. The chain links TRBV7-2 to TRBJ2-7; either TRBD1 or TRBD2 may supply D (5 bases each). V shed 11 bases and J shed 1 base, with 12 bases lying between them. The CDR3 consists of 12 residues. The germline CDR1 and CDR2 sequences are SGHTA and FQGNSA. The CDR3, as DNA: TGTGCCTTAGGGGAGTCTTCCTACGAGCAGTACTTC. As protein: CALGESSYEQYF.

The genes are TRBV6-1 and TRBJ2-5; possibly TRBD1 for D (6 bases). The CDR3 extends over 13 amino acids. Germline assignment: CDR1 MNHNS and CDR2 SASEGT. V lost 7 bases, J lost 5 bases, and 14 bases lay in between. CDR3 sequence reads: CASTPTGHETQYF. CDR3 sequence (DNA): TGTGCCAGCACGCCAACAGGGCATGAGACCCAGTACTTC.

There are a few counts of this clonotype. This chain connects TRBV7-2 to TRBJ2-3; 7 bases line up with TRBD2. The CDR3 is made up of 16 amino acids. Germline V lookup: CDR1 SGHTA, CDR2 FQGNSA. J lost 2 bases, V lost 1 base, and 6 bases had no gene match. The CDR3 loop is CASSLEWGGTTDTQYF. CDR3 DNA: TGTGCCAGCAGCTTAGAGTGGGGGGGTACCACAGATACGCAGTATTTT.

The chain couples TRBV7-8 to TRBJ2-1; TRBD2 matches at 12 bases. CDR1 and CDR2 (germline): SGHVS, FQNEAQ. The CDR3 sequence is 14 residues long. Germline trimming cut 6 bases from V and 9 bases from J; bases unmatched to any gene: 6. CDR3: CASRGLAGLGEQFF. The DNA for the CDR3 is TGTGCCAGCAGAGGACTAGCGGGATTGGGTGAGCAGTTCTTC.

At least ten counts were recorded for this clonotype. The CDR3 DNA is TGTGCCAGCAGCGAGGGAGATACGCAGTATTTT. As protein: CASSEGDTQYF. The chain has TRBV7-9 and TRBJ2-3; D might be TRBD2 (5 bases). CDR1 SEHNR and CDR2 FQNEAQ come from the germline V gene (reference sequence). CDR3 length: 11 amino acids. The germline V and J ends were trimmed by 5 bases and 5 bases, with 5 bases remaining between them.

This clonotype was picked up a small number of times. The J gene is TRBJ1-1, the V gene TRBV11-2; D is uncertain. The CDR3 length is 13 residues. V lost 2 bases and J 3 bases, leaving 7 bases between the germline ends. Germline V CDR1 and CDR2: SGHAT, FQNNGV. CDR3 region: CASSLNAYTEAFF. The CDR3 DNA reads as TGTGCCAGCAGCTTAAATGCCTACACTGAAGCTTTCTTT.

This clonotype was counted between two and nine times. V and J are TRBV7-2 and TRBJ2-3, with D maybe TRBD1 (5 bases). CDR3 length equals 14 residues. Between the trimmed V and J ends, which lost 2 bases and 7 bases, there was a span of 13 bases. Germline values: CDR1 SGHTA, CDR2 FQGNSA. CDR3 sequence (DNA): TGTGCCAGCAGCTTAAATCAGGGAATGCATACGCAGTATTTT. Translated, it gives CASSLNQGMHTQYF.

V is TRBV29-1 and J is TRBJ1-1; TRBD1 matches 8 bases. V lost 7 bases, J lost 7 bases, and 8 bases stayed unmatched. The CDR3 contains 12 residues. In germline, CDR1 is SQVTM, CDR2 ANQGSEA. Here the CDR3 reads CSAQGAGDEAFF. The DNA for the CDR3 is TGCAGCGCCCAGGGGGCCGGAGATGAAGCTTTCTTT.

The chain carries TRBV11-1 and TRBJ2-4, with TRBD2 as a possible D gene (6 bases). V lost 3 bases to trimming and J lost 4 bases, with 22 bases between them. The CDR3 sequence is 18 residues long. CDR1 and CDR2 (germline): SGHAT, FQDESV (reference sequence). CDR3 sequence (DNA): TGTGCCAGCAGCTTCCGAAAGGGCAGCTCGGCGGGAAAAAACATTCAGTACTTC. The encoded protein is CASSFRKGSSAGKNIQYF.